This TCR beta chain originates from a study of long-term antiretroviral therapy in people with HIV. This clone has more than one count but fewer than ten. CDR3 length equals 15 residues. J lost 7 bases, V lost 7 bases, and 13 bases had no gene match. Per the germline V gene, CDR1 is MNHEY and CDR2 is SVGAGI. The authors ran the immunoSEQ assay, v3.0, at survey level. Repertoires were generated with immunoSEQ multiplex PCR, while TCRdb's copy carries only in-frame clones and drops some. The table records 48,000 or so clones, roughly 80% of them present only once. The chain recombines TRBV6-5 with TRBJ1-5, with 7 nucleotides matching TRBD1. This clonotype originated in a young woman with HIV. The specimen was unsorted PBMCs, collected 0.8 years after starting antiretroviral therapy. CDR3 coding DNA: TGTGCCAGCAAAGGCCAGGCCAGGGGGAACCAGCCCCAGCATTTT. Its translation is CASKGQARGNQPQHF.